Sequencing of this T cell receptor (beta chain) was carried out in a study of blood T cells in healthy people across ages (dated by TCRdb to about 2015). The study in broad terms: In model experiments, template switching captured about one uniquely barcoded TCR beta cDNA molecule for every two T cells. Donors of different ages were randomly distributed across sequencing lanes to avoid experimental bias. Donors were grouped into four age groups: young (average roughly 15 years), middle-aged (39), aged (approximately 67) and long-lived (roughly 80). Age-related changes in TCR beta repertoire diversity were measured in the study by deep sequencing normalized with unique cDNA molecular identifiers. Two additional independent replicas of 1 million unique cDNA reads from the same blood draw were analyzed for two donors (one aged 18 to 30 and one aged 80 or older).

The donors were roughly 39 Caucasian individuals from Russia, aged 6 to 90 years, who were systemically healthy. Roughly 10 milliliters of peripheral blood were drawn from each donor into EDTA-treated Vacutainer tubes. Ficoll-Paque density-gradient centrifugation was used to isolate PBMCs, with at least 7 million per sample. Total RNA, at least 5 micrograms per sample, was extracted from PBMCs with Trizol reagent. For every donor, flow cytometry on a PBMC aliquot measured the percentage of naive CD45RAhigh/CD27high T cells. From the cysteine through the phenylalanine, the CDR3 covers 13 amino acids. Only the CDR3 DNA is retained, 39 bases long and in frame from the first base. V is cut back by 5 bases and J by 5 bases, with 6 bases in the junction unmatched. CDR1 and CDR2, per the germline V gene (reference sequence), are DFQATT and SNEGSKA. The count of this clonotype is one. There is no known antigen for this receptor. Per-base qualities were not stored, and no clone one base away is much larger.

Preparation of the library involved 5' RACE. The instrument was an Illumina HiSeq 2500. A second PCR of about 6 to 12 cycles was performed with a sample-barcoded 5' primer and a J-beta primer mix. A template-switch 5' adaptor carrying 12 random nucleotides introduced a unique molecular identifier onto each TCR beta cDNA molecule. Each sample yielded at least 2.5 million CDR3-containing paired-end reads. First-strand cDNA was synthesized from all RNA with the Mint cDNA synthesis kit, primed by a TRBC-specific oligonucleotide. Following uracil-DNA glycosylase treatment, a first 18-cycle PCR with universal primers M1SS and BC2_uni_R was performed on all cDNA. Under the source paper's analysis protocol: Normalization of each sample was performed by random selection of 1 million high-quality reads, each carrying a distinct molecular identifier. Instead of being binned into consensus sequences, reads that shared molecular identifiers were thrown out. MiTCR, run with a Q25 quality threshold and the strictest error-elimination algorithm, handled CDR3 identification, clonotype clustering and error correction. A nonparametric unseen species model using Euler transformation provided a lower-bound estimate of total TCR beta diversity. TCRdb reprocessed the public reads (quality trimming at Q25 with fastp, clone calling with MiXCR) and kept in-frame beta chains. Merged by CDR3 protein, the rows form single entries marked with the most common genes and DNA. The V and J calls and clone size come from TCRdb's table, not from the authors' own analysis. This sample gives about 570,000 distinct CDR3 sequences in total; approximately 25% of them show up just once. Of the sample, around 18% falls within the top ten clones.

The paper as a whole reports these results and caveats: Observed TCR beta diversity per million T cells fell roughly linearly with age, and a significant reduction was already apparent by age roughly 40. Donor CMV infection status was unknown, potentially confounding age-related changes in expanded clonotypes. The long-lived group showed more naive CD4+ T cells, fewer expanded clones and increased TCR diversity than the aged group, suggesting age selection. Estimates of total diversity based on one million sequenced T cells were considered lower bounds and underestimates. Because profiling used bulk unsorted PBMCs, naive and antigen-experienced compartments could not be compared conclusively. The percentage of naive T cells measured by flow cytometry correlated strongly with observed TCR beta diversity.

Sequencing input: blood. The receptor chain draws on TRBV20-1 and TRBJ2-5; the junction holds 9 bases that match TRBD1. The TCR was taken from a woman in her seventies in good health. The nucleotides read TGCAGTGCTTCTTCCGGGACAGGGGAGACCCAGTACTTC. This yields the protein CSASSGTGETQYF.